The clone carrying this T cell receptor (beta chain) has a count of ten or more. These data come from a study of T-cell memory formation after mild COVID-19. TCRdb recomputed calls from the 5' RACE reads with MiXCR, one row per CDR3 protein. The sample contains a few hundred thousand distinct CDR3 sequences, about 20% of which appear only once. Sequenced input: PBMCs or a T cell subset sorted from them (not recorded which). This receptor was obtained from a man younger than 35 who had mild COVID-19 (a few samples of this study predate the infection). Cell type and time point are not known.

CDR3 residues: CASIRGLAEGETQYF. In DNA form, the CDR3 reads TGTGCCAGCATCAGGGGACTAGCGGAGGGGGAGACCCAGTACTTC. The rearrangement joins TRBV12-3 or TRBV12-4 to TRBJ2-5, with 11 bases fitting TRBD2. V lost 7 bases, J lost 5 bases, and 9 bases stayed unmatched. The CDR3 covers 15 residues.